This T cell receptor (beta chain) emerged from a study of cytomegalovirus exposure and HLA in healthy donors. The PCR used 60 Vbeta and 13 Jbeta primers. Method: immunoSEQ multiplex PCR; TCRdb's copy keeps in-frame clones and lacks some. Here the sample spans under 200,000 clones, more than 65% being singletons. A word on this clone: Its antigen is currently unknown.

This cohort consisted of healthy bone marrow donors. Study findings and constraints: Most observed TCR sequences were rare, whereas some public TCRs were detected in many donors. Rates of TCR association differed by HLA locus in a later analysis, with DRB1 highest and HLA-C lowest. Per a later analysis, 15,000 to 20,000 TCR beta sequences showed association with HLA alleles at 0.05 false discovery rate.

This CDR3 comprises 15 residues. CDR1 and CDR2 from the germline V gene are SGHVS and FNYEAQ. Trimming stripped 6 bases from V and 6 bases from J, with 17 bases between. The sample was PBMCs. This chain uses TRBV7-6 with TRBJ1-4; possible D gene TRBD1, 5 bases. The receptor was isolated from a man in his fifties or sixties in good health and CMV-seronegative. The DNA for the CDR3 is TGTGCCAGCAGTTCGCTAAATGGCAGGGATGAAAAACTGTTTTTT. Amino acids: CASSSLNGRDEKLFF. Full variable domain (remainder filled in from reference TRBV7-6 and TRBJ1-4): GAGVSQSPRYKVTKRGQDVALRCDPISGHVSLYWYRQALGQGPEFLTYFNYEAQQDKSGLPNDRFSAERPEGSISTLTIQRTEQRDSAMYRCASSSLNGRDEKLFFGSGTQLSVL.